The clone carrying this TCR beta chain is medium-sized (0.01 to 0.1%) in the sample. Antigen unknown. V lost 3 bases and J 0 bases, leaving 12 bases between the germline ends. This CDR3 has 16 residues. Germline V CDR1 and CDR2: LNHNV, YYDKDF (reference sequence). This record belongs to a study of neurological immune-mediated disorders. Whole-study results and caveats: Sharing of CDR3 amino acid sequences among expanded clones across subjects was absent, suggesting private repertoires in all groups.

The making of cDNA relied on 5'RACE with 10-nucleotide random UMIs. Over 190 million TCR-beta sequences from 15-18 subjects came out of each sequencing run. Via MiXCR, TCRdb re-called the 5' RACE reads, giving one row per CDR3 protein. Of over 15,000 distinct CDR3 sequences listed, about 22% were seen once; the top ten hold 23%. The receptor's source is a man between 45 and 60 years old in good health. Sequencing was carried out using PBMCs. V and J are TRBV15 and TRBJ1-5; no clear D. The CDR3 DNA follows: TGTGCCACCAGCAGGGTCGGTGGGATTAGCAATCAGCCCCAGCATTTT. This sequence encodes CATSRVGGISNQPQHF.